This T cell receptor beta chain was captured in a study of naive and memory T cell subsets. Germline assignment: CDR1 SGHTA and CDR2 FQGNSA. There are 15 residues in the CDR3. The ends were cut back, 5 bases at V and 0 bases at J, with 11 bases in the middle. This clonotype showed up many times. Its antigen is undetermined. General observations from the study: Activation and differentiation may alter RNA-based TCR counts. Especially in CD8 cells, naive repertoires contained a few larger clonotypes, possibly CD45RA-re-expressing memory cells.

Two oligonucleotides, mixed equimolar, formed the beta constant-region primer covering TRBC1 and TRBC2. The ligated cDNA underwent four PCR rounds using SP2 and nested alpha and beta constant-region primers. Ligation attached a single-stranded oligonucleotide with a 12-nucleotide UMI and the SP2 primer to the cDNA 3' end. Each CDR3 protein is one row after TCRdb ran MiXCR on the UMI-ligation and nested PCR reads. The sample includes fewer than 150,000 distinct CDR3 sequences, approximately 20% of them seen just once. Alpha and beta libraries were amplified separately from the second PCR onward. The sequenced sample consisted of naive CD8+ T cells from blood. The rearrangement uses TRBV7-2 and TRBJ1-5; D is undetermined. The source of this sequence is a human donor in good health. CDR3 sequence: CASSAAEYSNQPQHF. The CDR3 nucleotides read TGTGCCAGCAGCGCCGCCGAATATAGCAATCAGCCCCAGCATTTT.